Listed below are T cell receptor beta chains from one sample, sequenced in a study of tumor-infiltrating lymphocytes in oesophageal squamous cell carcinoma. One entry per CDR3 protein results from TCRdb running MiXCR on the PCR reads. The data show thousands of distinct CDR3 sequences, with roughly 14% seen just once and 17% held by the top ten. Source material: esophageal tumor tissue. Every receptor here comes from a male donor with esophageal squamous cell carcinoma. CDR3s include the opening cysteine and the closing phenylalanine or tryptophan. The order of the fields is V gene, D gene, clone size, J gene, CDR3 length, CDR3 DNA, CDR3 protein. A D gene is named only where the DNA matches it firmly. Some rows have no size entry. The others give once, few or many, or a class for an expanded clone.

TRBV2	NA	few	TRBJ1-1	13	TGTGCCAGCAGTGTGGGTGATTGGACTGAAGCTTTCTTT	CASSVGDWTEAFF
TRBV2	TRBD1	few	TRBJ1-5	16	TGTGCCAGCGAGTGGGACAGGGCCCGTCGCAATCAGCCCCAGCATTTT	CASEWDRARRNQPQHF
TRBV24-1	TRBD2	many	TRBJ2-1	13	TGTGCCACCAGACTAGCGGGGGACAATGAGCAGTTCTTC	CATRLAGDNEQFF
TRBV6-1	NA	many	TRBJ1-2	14	TGTGCCAGCAGTGACTGGAGGCCGAACTATGGCTACACCTTC	CASSDWRPNYGYTF
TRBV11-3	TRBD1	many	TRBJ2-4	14	TGTGCCAGCAGCTTCGGACAGGGGCAGAGCATTCAGTACTTC	CASSFGQGQSIQYF
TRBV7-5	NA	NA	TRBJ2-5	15	NA	CISVPAAFRGNEQYF
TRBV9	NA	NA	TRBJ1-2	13	TGTGCCAGCAGTCGTTATCAGCGGATCGGCTACACCTTC	CASSRYQRIGYTF
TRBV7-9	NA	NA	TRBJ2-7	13	TGTGCCAGCAGGAGAGAGGGGGGCTACGAGGAGTACTTT	CASRREGGYEEYF
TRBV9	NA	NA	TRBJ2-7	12	TGTGCCAGCGGAAGGGGCCCCTACGAGCAGTACTTC	CASGRGPYEQYF
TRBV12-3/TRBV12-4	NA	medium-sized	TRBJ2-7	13	TGTGCCAGCAGTTCGGACCGAGGCCCCGAGCAGTACTTC	CASSSDRGPEQYF
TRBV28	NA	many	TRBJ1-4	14	TGTGCCAGCAGTCCCCGACACACTAATGAAAAACTGTTTTTT	CASSPRHTNEKLFF
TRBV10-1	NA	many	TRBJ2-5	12	TGCGCCAGCAGTGAGTCCTGGGAGACCCAGTACTTC	CASSESWETQYF
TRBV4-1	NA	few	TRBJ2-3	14	TGCGCCAGCAGCCAAGATACTGGGACGGATTCGCAGTATTTT	CASSQDTGTDSQYF
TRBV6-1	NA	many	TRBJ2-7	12	TGTGCCAGCAGGGCAGGGCTCGGCGAGCAGTACTTC	CASRAGLGEQYF
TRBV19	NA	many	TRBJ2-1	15	TGTGCCAGCACCCGGGGGAGTAGCTCCTACAATGAGCAGTTCTTC	CASTRGSSSYNEQFF
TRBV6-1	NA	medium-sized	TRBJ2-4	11	TGTGCCAGCAGTGAATTCAAAGCCGCCTACTTC	CASSEFKAAYF
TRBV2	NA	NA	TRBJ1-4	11	TGTGCCAGCAGTCCTCAAGAAAAACTGTTTTTT	CASSPQEKLFF
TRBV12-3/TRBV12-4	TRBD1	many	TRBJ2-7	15	TGTGCCAGCAGTATAAGAGGGACAGGGACCTACGAGCAGTACTTC	CASSIRGTGTYEQYF
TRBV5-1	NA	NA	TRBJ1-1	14	TGCGCCAGCAGCTCACAGGGTTTTAACACTGAAGCTTTCTTT	CASSSQGFNTEAFF
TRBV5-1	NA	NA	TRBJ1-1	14	TGCGCCAGCAGCTTCGTGGGCCCGGGGACTGAAGCTTTCTTT	CASSFVGPGTEAFF
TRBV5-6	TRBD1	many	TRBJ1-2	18	TGTGCCAGCAGCTTGAGGGGACAGACTCTCTTCATTAACTATGGCTACACCTTC	CASSLRGQTLFINYGYTF
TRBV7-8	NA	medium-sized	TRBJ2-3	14	TGTGCCAGCAGCTTAATCACCCTCACAGATACGCAGTATTTT	CASSLITLTDTQYF
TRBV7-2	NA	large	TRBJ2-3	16	TGTGCCAGCAGCTTACGGCAGGGCGGGGACACAGATACGCAGTATTTT	CASSLRQGGDTDTQYF
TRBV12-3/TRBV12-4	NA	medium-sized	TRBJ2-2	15	TGTGCCAGCAGTTGGTGGCCTGAGAACACCGGGGAGCTGTTTTTT	CASSWWPENTGELFF
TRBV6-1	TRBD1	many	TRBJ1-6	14	TGTGCCAGCAGCCTACAGGGGGGGAATTCACCCCTCCACTTT	CASSLQGGNSPLHF
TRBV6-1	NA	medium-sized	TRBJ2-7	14	TGTGCCAGCAGGACAGACAGGAGCTCCTACGAGCAGTACTTC	CASRTDRSSYEQYF
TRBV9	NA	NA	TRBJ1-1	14	TGTGCCAGCAGCGTGCGGACAGAGAACACTGAAGCTTTCTTT	CASSVRTENTEAFF
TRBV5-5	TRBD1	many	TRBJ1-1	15	TGTGCCAGCAGCGTCACAGGGGTAATGAACACTGAAGCTTTCTTT	CASSVTGVMNTEAFF
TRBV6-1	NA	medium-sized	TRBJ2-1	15	TGTGCCAGCAGTGAAGTAGTAACAGAATACAATGAGCAGTTCTTC	CASSEVVTEYNEQFF
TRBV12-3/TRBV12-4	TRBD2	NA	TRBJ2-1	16	TGTGCCAGCAGTCCCAGACTAGCGGGGGGCGCGTATACGCAGTTCTTC	CASSPRLAGGAYTQFF
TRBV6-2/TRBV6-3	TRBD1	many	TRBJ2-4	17	TGTGCCAGCAGTTCGCGAACCTCCAGGGGGATCAAAAACATTCAGTACTTC	CASSSRTSRGIKNIQYF
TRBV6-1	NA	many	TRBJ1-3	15	TGTGCCAGCAGCCCTCGTGTGAAGGGTGATTACACCATATATTTT	CASSPRVKGDYTIYF
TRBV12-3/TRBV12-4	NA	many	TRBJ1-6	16	TGTGCCAGCAGTTTAGCGGGGAGCTCCTATAATTCACCCCTCCACTTC	CASSLAGSSYNSPLHF
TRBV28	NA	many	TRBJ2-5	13	TGTGCCAGCAGCCTACCCACAGGAACGACCCAGTACTTC	CASSLPTGTTQYF
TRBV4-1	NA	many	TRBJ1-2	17	TGCGCCAGCAGCCAAGATATGACGGGGGGGCAGCACTATGGCTACACCTTC	CASSQDMTGGQHYGYTF
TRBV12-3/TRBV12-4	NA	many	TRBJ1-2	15	TGTGCCAGCAGCTACTTAGCGGACAGTTCCTATGGCTACACCTTC	CASSYLADSSYGYTF
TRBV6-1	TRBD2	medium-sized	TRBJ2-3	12	TGTGCCAGCAGTCACACTAGCGGGACGCAGTATTTT	CASSHTSGTQYF
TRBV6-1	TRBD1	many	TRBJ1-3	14	TGTGCCAGCAGACACGACAGGGCTGGAAACACCATATATTTT	CASRHDRAGNTIYF
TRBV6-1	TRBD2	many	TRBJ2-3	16	TGTGCCAGCGTTGAAAGGGGCGGGGGGGGCGCAGATACGCAGTATTTT	CASVERGGGGADTQYF
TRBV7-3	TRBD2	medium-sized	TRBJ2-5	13	TGTGCCAGCAGCTCGGTAGCGGGGGGCCCTAAGTACTTC	CASSSVAGGPKYF
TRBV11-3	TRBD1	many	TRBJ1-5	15	TGTGCCAGCAGCAAAACGGGACAGGGCAATCAGCCCCAGCATTTT	CASSKTGQGNQPQHF
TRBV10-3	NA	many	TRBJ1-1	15	TGTGCCATCAGTGAGTCGGGGGGGAGCTCAACTGAAGCTTTCTTT	CAISESGGSSTEAFF
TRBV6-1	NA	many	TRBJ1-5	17	TGTGCCAGCAGCCCTAGAACGAGCATAGGTAGCAATCAGCCCCAGCATTTT	CASSPRTSIGSNQPQHF
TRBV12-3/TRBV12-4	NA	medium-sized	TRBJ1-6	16	TGTGCCAGCAGTTTGAGAGGTGGGGGATATAATTCACCCCTCCACTTT	CASSLRGGGYNSPLHF
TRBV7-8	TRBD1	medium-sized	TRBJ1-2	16	TGTGCCAGCAGCCCCCCGGGACAGGGGCTAAACTATGGCTACACCTTC	CASSPPGQGLNYGYTF
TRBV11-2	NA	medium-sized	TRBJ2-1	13	TGTGCCAGCAGCTTCCAGGGCCGAGATGAGCAGTTCTTC	CASSFQGRDEQFF
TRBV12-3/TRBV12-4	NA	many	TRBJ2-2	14	TGTGCCAGCTCCCTTGGGTTACCGGCCGGGGAGCTGTTTTTT	CASSLGLPAGELFF
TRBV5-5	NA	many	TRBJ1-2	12	TGTGCCAGCAGCTTGGGGGATCGTGGCTACACCTTC	CASSLGDRGYTF
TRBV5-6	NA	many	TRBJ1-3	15	TGTGCCAGCAGCCCGGCGGGGGCAGCTGGAAACACCATATATTTT	CASSPAGAAGNTIYF